This T cell receptor (beta chain) derives from a study of T-cell reconstitution after alpha-beta-depleted transplantation in children (dated by TCRdb to 2015 to 2016). Regarding the study in general: The study quantitatively tracked T-cell immune reconstitution after TCRalphabeta/CD19-depleted allogeneic hematopoietic cell transplantation in children using TCR repertoire profiling.

V is cut by 3 bases and J by 4 bases, and the space between the germline ends is 10 bases. Via the germline V gene (reference sequence), CDR1 is SEHNR and CDR2 FQNEAQ. The CDR3 runs 13 residues from the cysteine to the phenylalanine. The only DNA kept is the CDR3, 39 bases in frame from the first base. Overall study outcomes, separate from this receptor: The frequencies of hyperexpanded clones fell over the following months, and after one year, T-cell counts and TCRbeta diversity were mostly attributed to newly produced T cells. The apparently early alphabetaT-cell count recovery about two months after transplant was reportedly dependent on only several hundred rapidly expanded clones derived from non-depleted graft cells. In some patients, the high TCRbeta diversity seen at day 60 was put down to recipient T cells and intrathymic progenitors that had survived conditioning.

Turning to this clonotype: Its antigen target is currently unknown. No qualities accompany the bases; no much larger clone lies one base away.

The receptor library was made with PCR. This sample was sequenced with an Illumina HiSeq 2500. TCR library preparation used molecular barcoding, with unique molecular identifiers applied to normalize quantification of the TCRbeta repertoire. The public reads were reanalyzed by TCRdb: fastp trimming at Q25, MiXCR alignment, in-frame beta chains only. For every CDR3 protein sequence, its rows merge into one entry that carries the most common genes and DNA. Present in this sample are approximately 980,000 distinct CDR3 sequences, around 30% of which were seen just once. The ten most abundant clones make up over 25% of the sample. The sample's treatment or condition label, decoded: allogeneic hematopoietic cell transplantation with graft depleted of TCRalphabeta T cells and CD19 B cells. The transplant recipients were children given TCRalphabeta/CD19-depleted allogeneic hematopoietic cell grafts.

The source is a boy in the first two years of life who had a stem cell transplant for SCID, so the T cells may come from the graft donor. This material consisted of PBMCs, mostly from graft donor cells, taken 360 days after TCRalphabeta/CD19-depleted stem cell transplant. The V and J genes are TRBV7-9 and TRBJ2-7; TRBD1 might be the D gene, on 5 matching bases. The encoded CDR3 is CASSFQGLYEQYF. The DNA sequence is given as TGTGCCAGCAGCTTCCAGGGATTATACGAGCAGTACTTC.